Listed here are 5 T cell receptor beta chains from one sample, sequenced in a study of lymphopenia after photon versus proton radiotherapy. Some clones are missing from TCRdb's copy, which holds only in-frame ones; the method was immunoSEQ multiplex PCR. The sample lists 15,000 to 20,000 clones; around 84% were seen once. The sample in question was peripheral blood, obtained from a patient treated with proton-based radiotherapy. The receptor set was obtained from a man between 65 and 85 years old with pancreatic cancer.

The chain has TRBV14 and TRBJ2-5; 12 positions agree with TRBD2. The germline V gene encodes CDR1 SGHDN and CDR2 FVKESK. The CDR3 is made up of 16 amino acids. Trimming cost V 2 bases and J 7 bases; bases outside gene matches: 8. Written as DNA, the CDR3 is TGTGCCAGCAGCCAAACCTCGACTAGCGGGGGTGGGACCCAGTACTTC. This translates into CASSQTSTSGGGTQYF.

The chain is built from TRBV21-1 and TRBJ1-4. TRBV21-1 is a known pseudogene. The CDR3 is made up of 15 amino acids. The CDR3 region has the DNA TGTGCCAGCAGCAAAGGGGACGGCTTATATGAAAAACTGTTTTTT. Translation: CASSKGDGLYEKLFF.

The chain combines TRBV7-3 with TRBJ1-1; 9 nucleotides match TRBD1. This CDR3 has 14 amino acids. With V trimmed by 7 bases and J by 2 bases, 5 bases remained unmatched. Germline V gene sequence: CDR1 SGHTA, CDR2 FQGTGA. This CDR3 reads CASKPGQGNTEAFF. The DNA for the CDR3 is TGTGCCAGCAAACCGGGACAGGGTAACACTGAAGCTTTCTTT.

The genes are TRBV2 and TRBJ1-2; D might be TRBD1 (5 bases). CDR1 is SNHLY, CDR2 FYNNEI, per germline. The CDR3 loop spans 17 amino acids. V dropped 1 base and J dropped 3 bases, with 18 bases sitting between them. The CDR3 protein is CASSEGGRGPLDYGYTF. Written as DNA, the CDR3 is TGTGCCAGCAGTGAAGGGGGACGGGGACCCCTAGACTATGGCTACACCTTC.

This rearrangement joins TRBV6-1 to TRBJ1-2; 7 bases are a match to TRBD1. The CDR3 is 13 amino acids. CDR1 is MNHNS, CDR2 SASEGT, per germline. Unmatched junction bases numbered 13, after V lost 11 bases and J lost 7 bases. The CDR3 region is CAGRREGASGYTF. In DNA form, the CDR3 reads TGTGCCGGTAGGAGGGAGGGGGCTAGTGGCTACACCTTC.